Listed below are T cell receptor beta chains from one sample, sequenced in a study of beta chain features in type 1 diabetes. The table came from immunoSEQ multiplex PCR; TCRdb's copy has only in-frame clones and leaves some out. Of more than 300,000 clones in the sample, around an eighth were seen once. Specimen: naive CD4+ T cells from blood. The receptors stem from a man aged 18 to 35 in good health. CDR3s include the opening cysteine and the closing phenylalanine or tryptophan. Fields, in order: clone size, J gene, D gene, V gene, CDR3 protein, CDR3 DNA. The D gene is left open where the match is weak. Not all rows give a size; the values are once, few, many and, for expanded clones, a class.

>few|TRBJ2-3|-|TRBV7-9
CASSAIQGEPSTDTQYF
TGTGCCAGCAGCGCGATACAGGGTGAGCCTAGCACAGATACGCAGTATTTT
>-|TRBJ1-3|-|TRBV27
CASSFSGEHPGNTIYF
TGTGCCAGCAGTTTTTCCGGGGAACATCCTGGAAACACCATATATTTT
>-|TRBJ1-2|-|TRBV5-4
CASSLEVGAVYGYTF
TGTGCCAGCAGCTTGGAAGTTGGGGCTGTCTATGGCTACACCTTC
>few|TRBJ1-2|-|TRBV20-1
CSASGNYGYTF
TGCAGTGCTTCGGGTAACTATGGCTACACCTTC
>few|TRBJ2-3|-|TRBV5-4
CASSLDRGTVSSTDTQYF
TGTGCCAGCAGCTTGGATCGCGGGACGGTCTCCAGCACAGATACGCAGTATTTT
>few|TRBJ2-7|TRBD2|TRBV15
CATSRDGTNSYEQYF
TGTGCCACCAGCAGAGATGGGACTAACTCCTACGAGCAGTACTTC
>few|TRBJ2-7|TRBD2|TRBV7-2
CASSPAGGAWEQYF
TGTGCCAGCAGCCCCGCGGGGGGCGCGTGGGAGCAGTACTTC
>few|TRBJ2-5|-|TRBV15
CATSRGGGAPQTQYF
TGTGCCACCAGCCGCGGGGGCGGGGCTCCCCAGACCCAGTACTTC
>-|TRBJ2-5|-|TRBV28
CASSPTRTETQYF
TGTGCCAGCAGCCCTACTAGAACGGAGACCCAGTACTTC
>-|TRBJ2-7|-|TRBV30
CAWSDQTRAHEQYF
TGTGCCTGGAGTGACCAGACTAGGGCGCACGAGCAGTACTTC
>many|TRBJ2-7|-|TRBV29-1
CSVARDSYEQYF
TGCAGCGTTGCGAGGGACTCCTACGAGCAGTACTTC
>once|TRBJ1-2|-|TRBV28
CASSSTNYGYTF
TGTGCCAGCAGTTCTACTAACTATGGCTACACCTTC
>-|TRBJ2-5|TRBD2|TRBV28
CASSFPDASGQETQYF
TGTGCCAGCAGTTTCCCCGACGCTAGCGGACAAGAGACCCAATACTTC
>few|TRBJ2-7|TRBD1|TRBV7-2
CASSLVGTGAYEQYF
TGTGCCAGCAGCTTAGTAGGGACAGGGGCCTACGAGCAGTACTTC
>few|TRBJ2-5|TRBD1|TRBV6-1
CASSARQGVQETQYF
TGTGCCAGCAGTGCGCGACAGGGAGTACAAGAGACCCAGTACTTC
>few|TRBJ2-3|TRBD2|TRBV4-3
CASSQDSGYLDTQYF
TGCGCCAGCAGCCAAGATAGCGGGTATTTAGATACGCAGTATTTT
>few|TRBJ2-3|-|TRBV5-1
CASSLAARSTDTQYF
TGCGCCAGCAGCTTGGCCGCCAGAAGCACAGATACGCAGTATTTT
>few|TRBJ1-1|-|TRBV5-1
CASSLLDIKNTEAFF
TGCGCCAGCAGCTTGTTGGACATAAAGAACACTGAAGCTTTCTTT
>few|TRBJ2-1|-|TRBV28
CASSSGGLRGNEQFF
TGTGCCAGCAGTTCCGGAGGACTCCGAGGGAATGAGCAGTTCTTC
>-|TRBJ1-2|TRBD1|TRBV9
CASSVVGTAYGYTF
TGTGCCAGCAGCGTAGTGGGGACAGCATATGGCTACACCTTC
>-|TRBJ1-2|-|TRBV28
CASRRGSYYGYTF
TGTGCCAGCAGGCGGGGCTCCTACTATGGCTACACCTTC
>-|TRBJ2-2|-|TRBV14
CASSQGQLLYTGELFF
TGTGCCAGCAGCCAAGGACAGCTTCTTTACACCGGGGAGCTGTTTTTT
>few|TRBJ2-3|-|TRBV21-1
CASSPPENPDTQYF
TGTGCCAGCAGCCCCCCTGAGAACCCAGATACGCAGTATTTT
>-|TRBJ2-7|-|TRBV11-2
CASSLVASSYEQYF
TGTGCCAGCAGCTTAGTAGCCAGCTCCTACGAGCAGTACTTC
>few|TRBJ1-5|-|TRBV5-1
CASSLQGYSNQPQHF
TGCGCCAGCAGCTTACAGGGATATAGCAATCAGCCCCAGCATTTT
>few|TRBJ1-2|-|TRBV7-2
CASKERGGQDYGYTF
TGTGCCAGCAAAGAACGGGGAGGGCAGGACTATGGCTACACCTTC
>few|TRBJ2-7|TRBD1|TRBV6-5
CASRRQGDEQYF
TGTGCCAGCAGACGACAGGGCGACGAGCAGTACTTC
>-|TRBJ2-5|-|TRBV28
CASTPGASRETQYF
TGTGCCAGCACCCCCGGAGCTTCGAGAGAGACCCAGTACTTC
>few|TRBJ2-7|-|TRBV27
CASSLRGGQEQYF
TGTGCCAGCAGTCTAAGGGGAGGACAAGAGCAGTACTTC
>many|TRBJ1-5|TRBD1|TRBV29-1
CSVRQGRQPQHF
TGCAGCGTGAGACAGGGCAGACAGCCCCAGCATTTT
>-|TRBJ2-1|TRBD1|TRBV29-1
CSVAAGGSYNEQFF
TGCAGCGTTGCCGCAGGGGGCTCCTACAATGAGCAGTTCTTC
>-|TRBJ2-2|TRBD2|TRBV7-3
CASSLRSGSAGELFF
TGTGCCAGCAGCCTAAGGAGCGGGAGTGCCGGGGAGCTGTTTTTT
>-|TRBJ2-3|TRBD2|TRBV2
CASTNGLVTDTQYF
TGTGCCAGCACCAACGGACTAGTTACAGATACGCAGTATTTT
>-|TRBJ2-3|TRBD1|TRBV28
CASSSGLPGQGTPWDTQYF
TGTGCCAGCAGTTCCGGCCTCCCGGGACAGGGGACCCCATGGGATACGCAGTATTTT
>-|TRBJ2-7|-|TRBV7-9
CASSPKTAYEQYF
TGTGCCAGCAGCCCAAAGACAGCCTACGAGCAGTACTTC
>few|TRBJ2-6|-|TRBV4-1
CASSQPGHSGANVLTF
TGCGCCAGCAGCCAACCTGGCCACTCTGGGGCCAACGTCCTGACTTTC
>-|TRBJ1-5|TRBD1|TRBV23-1
CASSQSGTGTNQPQHF
TGCGCCAGCAGTCAATCTGGGACAGGGACCAATCAGCCCCAGCATTTT
>-|TRBJ1-2|TRBD1|TRBV9
CASSPGGDRGHGYTF
TGTGCCAGCAGCCCAGGAGGGGACAGGGGTCATGGCTACACCTTC
>-|TRBJ2-7|TRBD1|TRBV6-5
CASSRGQRISYEQYF
TGTGCCAGCAGTCGGGGACAGAGAATCTCCTACGAGCAGTACTTC
>few|TRBJ2-7|-|TRBV15
CATSRNQGYEQYF
TGTGCCACCAGCAGAAACCAGGGCTACGAGCAGTACTTC
>few|TRBJ2-2|TRBD1|TRBV6-4
CASSSQGAGELFF
TGTGCCAGCAGTTCACAGGGGGCCGGGGAGCTGTTTTTT
>-|TRBJ2-5|TRBD1|TRBV4-3
CASSQDSGQGGETQYF
TGCGCCAGCAGCCAAGACTCCGGACAGGGCGGAGAGACCCAGTACTTC
>few|TRBJ1-1|-|TRBV2
CASIRQGGAEAFF
TGTGCCAGCATACGGCAGGGAGGGGCTGAAGCTTTCTTT
>few|TRBJ1-5|-|TRBV7-2
CASSSPQGYSNQPQHF
TGTGCCAGCAGCTCACCACAGGGCTATAGCAATCAGCCCCAGCATTTT
>-|TRBJ1-3|-|TRBV7-9
CASSLVVAGNTIYF
TGTGCCAGCAGCTTAGTGGTAGCTGGAAACACCATATATTTT
>few|TRBJ2-1|-|TRBV6-5
CASSYMEGDEQFF
TGTGCCAGCAGTTACATGGAAGGGGATGAGCAGTTCTTC
>few|TRBJ2-5|TRBD2|TRBV4-2
CASSQLAGMQETQYF
TGTGCCAGCAGCCAACTAGCGGGGATGCAAGAGACCCAGTACTTC
>few|TRBJ1-1|-|TRBV7-2
CAGAEATEAFF
TGTGCCGGAGCGGAAGCCACTGAAGCTTTCTTT
>once|TRBJ1-1|-|TRBV6-5
CASSYGSNLMNTEAFF
TGTGCCAGCAGTTACGGCAGTAATCTTATGAACACTGAAGCTTTCTTT
>few|TRBJ2-6|-|TRBV18
CASSPAPTGTGANVLTF
TGTGCCAGCTCACCCGCACCGACAGGAACTGGGGCCAACGTCCTGACTTTC
>-|TRBJ2-7|TRBD1|TRBV2
CARRQGISYEQYF
TGTGCCAGAAGACAGGGGATCTCCTACGAGCAGTACTTC